This passage covers 26 T cell receptor beta chains from one sample sequenced in a study of cytomegalovirus exposure and HLA in healthy donors. The primer mix had 60 Vbeta and 13 Jbeta primers. Some clones are missing from TCRdb's copy, which holds only in-frame ones; the method was immunoSEQ multiplex PCR. The table lists about 180,000 clones, 80% to 90% of them singletons. Input material: PBMCs. The receptors shown here come from a girl aged 2 to 9 in good health and CMV-seropositive.

The genes are TRBV5-1 and TRBJ2-3, with 9 bases identical to TRBD1. This CDR3 comprises 16 residues. J gave up 2 bases and V 4 bases, and 8 bases lay outside the gene matches. CDR1 is SGHRS and CDR2 is YFSETQ in the germline V gene. The CDR3 nucleotides read TGCGCCAGCAGCCCAACAGGGGGCCTCTACACAGATACGCAGTATTTT. This sequence encodes CASSPTGGLYTDTQYF. Drawing the rest from reference TRBV5-1 and TRBJ2-3, the complete variable domain is KAGVTQTPRYLIKTRGQQVTLSCSPISGHRSVSWYQQTPGQGLQFLFEYFSETQRNKGNFPGRFSGRQFSNSRSEMNVSTLELGDSALYLCASSPTGGLYTDTQYFGPGTRLTVL.

The chain joins TRBV5-6 to TRBJ1-2, with a weak D call TRBD1 (6 bases). The V gene's germline CDR1 is SGHDT and CDR2 YYEEEE. Trimming took 4 bases from V and 7 from J, leaving 17 bases between them. The CDR3 length is 14 residues. The CDR3 DNA reads as TGTGCCAGCAGCCTGGGGGGCCGCTCCTGTGGCTACACCTTC. Its protein is CASSLGGRSCGYTF.

This clone came up a few times. The J gene is TRBJ1-5, the V gene TRBV10-1; the match to TRBD1 covers 9 bases. The CDR3 runs to 15 residues. J was trimmed by 4 bases and V by 6 bases; bases with no gene match: 7. Germline V gene lookup returns CDR1 WNHNN and CDR2 SYGVQD (reference sequence). The CDR3 DNA follows: TGCGCCAGCAGGGGACAGGGTAAAGGGAATCAGCCCCAGCATTTT. Its translation: CASRGQGKGNQPQHF.

The chain has TRBV11-3 and TRBJ1-3; D unresolved. Germline CDR1 is SGHNT and CDR2 is YENEEA. The CDR3 totals 14 residues. Trimming cost V 2 bases and J 4 bases, with 9 bases left between them. The CDR3 loop is CASSLHARGNTIYF. CDR3 sequence (DNA): TGTGCCAGCAGCTTACATGCCAGGGGAAACACCATATATTTT.

A few counts support this clone. J is TRBJ1-4 and V is TRBV27; D remains unclear. The CDR3 runs to 13 residues. Between the trimmed V and J ends, which lost 8 bases and 0 bases, there was a span of 7 bases. CDR1 is MNHEY and CDR2 is SMNVEV in the germline V gene (reference sequence). As DNA, the CDR3 is TGTGCCAGCGCCCTAGCAACTAATGAAAAACTGTTTTTT. Protein product: CASALATNEKLFF.

This clone was detected only once. The V call is TRBV6-1, the J call TRBJ1-3; D uncertain. The CDR3 is made up of 14 amino acids. Germline CDR1 and CDR2: MNHNS and SASEGT. V was trimmed by 2 bases and J by 0 bases, leaving 5 bases between them. The DNA of the CDR3 is TGTGCCAGCAGTGAACGCAGCTCTGGAAACACCATATATTTT. Protein product: CASSERSSGNTIYF.

This clone showed up just a few times. The V call is TRBV6-6, the J call TRBJ1-4, with TRBD1 matching over 7 bases. V dropped 2 bases and J dropped 3; count of bases not matched to a gene: 0. CDR3 size: 14 residues. The germline gives CDR1 MNHNY, CDR2 SVGAGI (reference sequence). The CDR3 loop reads CASSYTGANEKLFF. CDR3 bases: TGTGCCAGCAGTTACACAGGGGCTAATGAAAAACTGTTTTTT.

The chain joins TRBV28 to TRBJ2-6; 7 bases are shared with TRBD2. The CDR3 extends over 15 amino acids. Germline trimming cut 7 bases from V and 3 bases from J; bases unmatched to any gene: 6. Germline CDR1 is MDHEN and CDR2 is SYDVKM. The chain's CDR3 is CASTRSGGGANVLTF. In nucleotides, the CDR3 is TGTGCCAGCACCCGATCGGGGGGTGGGGCCAACGTCCTGACTTTC.

The J gene is TRBJ2-2, the V gene TRBV6-1; D gene ambiguous. CDR1 MNHNS and CDR2 SASEGT come from the germline V gene. This CDR3 has 12 residues. Trimming pared 5 bases from V and 5 bases from J, leaving 6 bases between. CDR3 region: CASSFPTGELFF. In DNA form, the CDR3 reads TGTGCCAGCAGTTTTCCTACCGGGGAGCTGTTTTTT.

The gene calls are TRBV7-9 and TRBJ1-1; perhaps TRBD1 as D (6 bases). Germline lookup yields CDR1 SEHNR and CDR2 FQNEAQ (reference sequence). The CDR3 sequence is 12 residues long. V lost 10 bases and J 6 bases, leaving 15 bases between the germline ends. CDR3 amino acids: CATRQGPAEAFF. DNA of the CDR3: TGTGCCACCCGCCAGGGGCCGGCTGAAGCTTTCTTT.

The V and J genes are TRBV7-8 and TRBJ2-7; possible D gene TRBD2, 6 bases. Trimming removed 1 base from V and 5 bases from J, with 12 bases in between. The CDR3 length is 14 residues. Germline loops: CDR1 SGHVS, CDR2 FQNEAQ. The CDR3 is CASSLELWGDEQYF. CDR3 DNA sequence: TGTGCCAGCAGCTTAGAACTGTGGGGGGACGAGCAGTACTTC.

The rearrangement joins TRBV30 to TRBJ2-3, with D possibly TRBD2 on 7 matching bases. Trimming shortened V by 4 bases and J by 3 bases, and 20 bases separated the two germline ends. The CDR3 spans 16 residues. The germline V gene encodes CDR1 GTSNPN and CDR2 SVGIG (reference sequence). The DNA for the CDR3 is TGTGCCTGGACCGATGGGGGGGCGAGAATGACAGATACGCAGTATTTT. Translating it yields CAWTDGGARMTDTQYF.

The CDR3 reads CASSLILASSYNEQFF. CDR3 bases: TGTGCCAGCAGTTTGATCCTAGCGTCTTCCTACAATGAGCAGTTCTTC. The rearrangement links TRBV28 to TRBJ2-1; D might be TRBD2 (6 bases). V dropped 3 bases and J dropped 1 base, with 13 bases sitting between them. Germline assignment: CDR1 MDHEN and CDR2 SYDVKM. This CDR3 contains 16 residues.

This chain connects TRBV29-1 to TRBJ2-5, with D uncertain. Near its end, the DNA agrees better with TRBJ2-7, so the J call may be wrong. The length of the CDR3 is 15 residues. In germline, CDR1 is SQVTM, CDR2 ANQGSEA. In DNA, the CDR3 is TGCAGCGTCTCAATGGGTCCCGATAATAACTACGAGCAGTACTTC. Translation gives CSVSMGPDNNYEQYF.

V and J are TRBV7-8 and TRBJ2-7; D is ambiguous. Trimming cost V 1 base and J 4 bases, with 14 bases left between them. Germline CDR1 and CDR2: SGHVS and FQNEAQ. This CDR3 spans 15 amino acids. The CDR3 DNA sequence: TGTGCCAGCAGCTTAGTTAACAGAGCTGATTACGAGCAGTACTTC. It encodes CASSLVNRADYEQYF. Supplemented by reference TRBV7-8 and TRBJ2-7, the full variable domain reads GAGVSQSPRYKVAKRGQDVALRCDPISGHVSLFWYQQALGQGPEFLTYFQNEAQLDKSGLPSDRFFAERPEGSVSTLKIQRTQQEDSAVYLCASSLVNRADYEQYFGPGTRLTVT.

The chain combines TRBV9 with TRBJ1-2; tentatively, D is TRBD1 (5 bases). Germline assignment: CDR1 SGDLS and CDR2 YYNGEE. V was pared by 0 bases and J by 4 bases, with 10 bases between. This CDR3 has 14 amino acids. The CDR3 sequence is CASSVDQGTYGYTF. Here the CDR3 DNA reads TGTGCCAGCAGCGTAGACCAGGGAACCTATGGCTACACCTTC.

V usage is TRBV9 and J usage is TRBJ2-1; D not certain. This CDR3 region has 14 residues. CDR1 and CDR2 from the germline V gene are SGDLS and YYNGEE. The germline V and J ends were trimmed by 4 bases and 4 bases, with 12 bases remaining between them. CDR3 protein: CASSPGYSYNEQFF. The CDR3 region has the DNA TGTGCCAGCAGCCCTGGATACAGTTACAATGAGCAGTTCTTC.

This chain connects TRBV2 to TRBJ2-5; 11 nucleotides match TRBD2. J was trimmed by 5 bases and V by 9 bases; bases with no gene match: 11. This CDR3 has 15 amino acids. Germline-derived CDR1 and CDR2 are SNHLY and FYNNEI. In DNA, the CDR3 is TGTGCCAGTGGGGTAGCGGGAGGGGGGGCGGAGACCCAGTACTTC. It encodes CASGVAGGGAETQYF.

This chain uses TRBV30 with TRBJ2-7, with TRBD2 as a possible D gene (7 bases). Looked up from germline, CDR1 is GTSNPN and CDR2 is SVGIG (reference sequence). The CDR3 covers 11 residues. Deletions cut 5 bases from V and 8 bases from J, with 13 bases between. The CDR3 loop is CAWGGGGKQYF. The CDR3 coding sequence is TGTGCCTGGGGGGGCGGGGGTAAGCAGTACTTC.

This sequence joins TRBV2 and TRBJ2-3; TRBD1 aligns across 10 bases. The CDR3 spans 16 residues. The junction had 8 bases not matched to a gene; V was cut back by 5 bases and J by 3 bases. Germline V lookup: CDR1 SNHLY, CDR2 FYNNEI. The CDR3 is CASSMGQGSKTDTQYF. The CDR3 coding sequence is TGTGCCAGCAGTATGGGACAGGGGTCTAAAACAGATACGCAGTATTTT.

The rearrangement links TRBV9 to TRBJ1-6; possible D gene TRBD1, 5 bases. CDR3 size: 13 residues. V was trimmed by 5 bases and J by 5 bases, leaving 8 bases between them. In germline, CDR1 is SGDLS, CDR2 YYNGEE. CDR3 amino acids: CASRDTDNSPLHF. The DNA of the CDR3 is TGTGCCAGCAGGGACACCGATAATTCACCCCTCCACTTT.

The rearrangement joins TRBV5-8 to TRBJ2-1; no definite D call. The CDR3 has 12 residues. V shed 5 bases and J shed 9 bases, with 12 bases lying between them. CDR1 is SGHTS, CDR2 YDEGEE, per germline. The CDR3 region is CASRWVAAEQFF. In nucleotides, the CDR3 is TGTGCCAGCAGATGGGTAGCAGCTGAGCAGTTCTTC.

The genes are TRBV7-7 and TRBJ2-1; no clear D. Germline lookup yields CDR1 SSHAT and CDR2 FNYEAQ (reference sequence). Trimming cost V 3 bases and J 2 bases, with 11 bases left between them. The CDR3 contains 15 residues. CDR3 region: CASSLEMSTYNEQFF. The CDR3 DNA follows: TGTGCCAGCAGCTTGGAGATGTCGACCTACAATGAGCAGTTCTTC. Full variable domain (outside the CDR3, taken from reference TRBV7-7 and TRBJ2-1): GAGVSQSPRYKVTKRGQDVTLRCDPISSHATLYWYQQALGQGPEFLTYFNYEAQPDKSGLPSDRFSAERPEGSISTLTIQRTEQRDSAMYRCASSLEMSTYNEQFFGPGTRLTVL.

The chain joins TRBV28 to TRBJ1-1, with unresolved D. From germline, CDR1 is MDHEN and CDR2 SYDVKM. The CDR3 has 14 residues. V was shortened by 2 bases and J by 3 bases, with 10 bases between the two germline ends. The DNA of the CDR3 is TGTGCCAGCAGTTTAGTTCTAGCGGACACTGAAGCTTTCTTT. Translated, it gives CASSLVLADTEAFF.

This rearrangement joins TRBV7-2 to TRBJ2-7, with D hard to call. Germline assignment: CDR1 SGHTA and CDR2 FQGNSA. V dropped 1 base and J dropped 1 base, with 8 bases sitting between them. This CDR3 comprises 14 residues. The chain's CDR3 is CASSLGAASYEQYF. CDR3 in DNA: TGTGCCAGCAGCTTAGGGGCAGCATCCTACGAGCAGTACTTC.

CDR3 protein: CASSLGQGETQYF. CDR3 DNA sequence: TGTGCCAGCAGCCTCGGACAGGGGGAGACCCAGTACTTC. This chain uses TRBV13 with TRBJ2-5; 9 bases align to TRBD1. The CDR3 runs to 13 residues. The trim removed 5 bases at V and 5 bases at J, leaving 3 bases unmatched. Germline values: CDR1 PRHDT, CDR2 FYEKMQ (reference sequence). The variable domain in full, with the rest retrieved from reference TRBV13 and TRBJ2-5, is AAGVIQSPRHLIKEKRETATLKCYPIPRHDTVYWYQQGPGQDPQFLISFYEKMQSDKGSIPDRFSAQQFSDYHSELNMSSLELGDSALYFCASSLGQGETQYFGPGTRLLVL.